This T cell receptor beta chain was sequenced in a study of T cell responses to AZD1222 COVID-19 vaccine. Regarding the study as a whole: Reportedly, nearly half of unique spike TCRs recognized epitopes outside B.1.351/B.1.1.7 mutations. With two AZD1222 doses given, Spike-specific TCR breadth and depth both rose. Donors skewed white British and female; clonal diversity was possibly underestimated.

Turning to this clone: Its antigen is unknown.

TCRdb's table, derived via immunoSEQ multiplex PCR, lists solely in-frame clones and lacks some. The sample shows some 70,000 clones, about 80% of them seen only once. Trimming removed 4 bases at V and 6 bases at J, with 13 bases between. This CDR3 region has 13 residues. Germline CDR1 and CDR2: SGHRS and YFSETQ. The TCR originated in an adult who received the AZD1222 COVID-19 vaccine. The gene calls are TRBV5-1 and TRBJ1-2, with D uncertain. The source was peripheral blood, collected 28 days after the second AZD1222 dose. The DNA for the CDR3 is TGCGCCAGCAGCGTAGAGGGCGCGAATGGCTACACCTTC. Protein: CASSVEGANGYTF.